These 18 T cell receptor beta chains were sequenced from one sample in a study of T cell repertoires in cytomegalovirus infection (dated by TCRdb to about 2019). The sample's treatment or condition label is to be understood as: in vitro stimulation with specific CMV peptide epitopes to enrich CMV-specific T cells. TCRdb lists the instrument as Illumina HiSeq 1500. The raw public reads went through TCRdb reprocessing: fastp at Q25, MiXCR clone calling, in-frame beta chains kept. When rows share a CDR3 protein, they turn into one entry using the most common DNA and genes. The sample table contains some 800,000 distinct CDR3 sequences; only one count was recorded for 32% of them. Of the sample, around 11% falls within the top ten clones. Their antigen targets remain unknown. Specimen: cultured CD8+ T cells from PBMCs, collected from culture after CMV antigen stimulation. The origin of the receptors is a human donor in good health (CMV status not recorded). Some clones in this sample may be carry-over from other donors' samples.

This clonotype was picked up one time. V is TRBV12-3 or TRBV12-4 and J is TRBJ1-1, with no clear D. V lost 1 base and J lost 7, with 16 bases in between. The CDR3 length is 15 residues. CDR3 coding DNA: TGTGCCAGCAGTTTAGTAGGGATGGCGGGATATGAAGCTTTCTTT. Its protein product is CASSLVGMAGYEAFF.

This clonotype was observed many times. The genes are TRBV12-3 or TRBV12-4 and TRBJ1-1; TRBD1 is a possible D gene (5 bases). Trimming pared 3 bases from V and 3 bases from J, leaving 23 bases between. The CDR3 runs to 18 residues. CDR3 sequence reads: CASSFNPRTSPGHTEAFF. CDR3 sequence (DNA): TGTGCCAGCAGTTTCAACCCGCGGACGAGTCCGGGGCACACTGAAGCTTTCTTT.

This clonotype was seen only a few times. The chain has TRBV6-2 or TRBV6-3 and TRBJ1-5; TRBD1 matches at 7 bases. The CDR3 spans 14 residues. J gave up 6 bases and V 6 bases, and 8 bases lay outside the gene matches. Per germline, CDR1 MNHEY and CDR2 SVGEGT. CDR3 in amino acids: CASSHRQGVQPQHF. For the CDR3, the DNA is TGTGCCAGCAGCCACCGACAGGGCGTTCAGCCCCAGCATTTT.

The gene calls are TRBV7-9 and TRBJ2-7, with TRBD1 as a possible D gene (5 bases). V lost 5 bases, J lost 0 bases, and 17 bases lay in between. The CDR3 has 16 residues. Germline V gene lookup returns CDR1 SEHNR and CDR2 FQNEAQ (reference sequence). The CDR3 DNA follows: TGTGCCAGCAGCGCGTCGATAGGACAATTCTCCTACGAGCAGTACTTC. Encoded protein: CASSASIGQFSYEQYF.

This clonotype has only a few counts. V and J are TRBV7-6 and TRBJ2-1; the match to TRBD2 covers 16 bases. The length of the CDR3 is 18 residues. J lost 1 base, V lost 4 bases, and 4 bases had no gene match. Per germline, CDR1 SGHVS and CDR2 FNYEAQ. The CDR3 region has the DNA TGTGCCAGCAGCTCGGGACTAGCGGGGGGGCAGTCCTACAATGAGCAGTTCTTC. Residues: CASSSGLAGGQSYNEQFF.

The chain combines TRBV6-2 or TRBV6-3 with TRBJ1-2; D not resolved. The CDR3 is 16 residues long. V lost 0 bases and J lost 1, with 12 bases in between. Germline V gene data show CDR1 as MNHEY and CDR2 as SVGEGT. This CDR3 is CASSYSKSEGNYGYTF. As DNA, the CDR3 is TGTGCCAGCAGTTACTCGAAGAGCGAGGGTAACTATGGCTACACCTTC.

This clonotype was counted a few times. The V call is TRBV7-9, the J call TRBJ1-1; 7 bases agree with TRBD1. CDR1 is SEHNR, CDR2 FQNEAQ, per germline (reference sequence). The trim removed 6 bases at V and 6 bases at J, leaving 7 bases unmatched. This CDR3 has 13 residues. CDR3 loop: CASRNNRGSEAFF. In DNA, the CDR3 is TGTGCCAGCAGGAACAACAGGGGATCTGAAGCTTTCTTT.

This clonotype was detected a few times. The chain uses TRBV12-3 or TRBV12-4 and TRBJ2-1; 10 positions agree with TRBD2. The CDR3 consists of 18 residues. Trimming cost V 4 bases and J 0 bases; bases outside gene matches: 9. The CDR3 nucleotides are TGTGCCAGCAGTTGGTTGCTAGCGGGGGTGAGCTCCTACAATGAGCAGTTCTTC. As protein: CASSWLLAGVSSYNEQFF.

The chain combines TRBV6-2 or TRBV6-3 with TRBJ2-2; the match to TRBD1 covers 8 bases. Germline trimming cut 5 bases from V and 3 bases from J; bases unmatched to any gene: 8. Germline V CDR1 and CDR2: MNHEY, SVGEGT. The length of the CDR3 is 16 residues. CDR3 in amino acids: CASSPSDRADTGELFF. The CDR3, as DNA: TGTGCCAGCAGTCCTTCGGACAGGGCCGACACCGGGGAGCTGTTTTTT.

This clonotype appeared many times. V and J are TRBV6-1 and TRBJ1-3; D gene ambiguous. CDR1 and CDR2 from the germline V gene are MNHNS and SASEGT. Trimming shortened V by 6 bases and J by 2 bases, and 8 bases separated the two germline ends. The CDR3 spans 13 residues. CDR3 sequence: CASSSSPGNTIYF. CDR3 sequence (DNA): TGTGCCAGCAGCTCTTCTCCTGGAAACACCATATATTTT.

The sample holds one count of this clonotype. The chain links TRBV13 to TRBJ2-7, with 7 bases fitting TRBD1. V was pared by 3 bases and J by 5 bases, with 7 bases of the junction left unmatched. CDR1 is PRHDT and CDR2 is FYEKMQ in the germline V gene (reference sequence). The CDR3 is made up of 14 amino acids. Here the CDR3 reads CASSFLTGLNEQYF. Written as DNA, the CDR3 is TGTGCCAGCAGCTTCTTGACAGGGTTGAACGAGCAGTACTTC.

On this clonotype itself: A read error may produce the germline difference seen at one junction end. The CDR3 sequence is CASSFLAGGPSEQFF. CDR3 nucleotide sequence: TGTGCCAGCAGCTTCCTAGCGGGGGGGCCCAGTGAGCAGTTCTTC. This chain uses TRBV5-3 with TRBJ2-1, with 12 bases identical to TRBD2. TRBV5-3 is flagged as an ORF with uncertain function. The CDR3 runs 15 residues.

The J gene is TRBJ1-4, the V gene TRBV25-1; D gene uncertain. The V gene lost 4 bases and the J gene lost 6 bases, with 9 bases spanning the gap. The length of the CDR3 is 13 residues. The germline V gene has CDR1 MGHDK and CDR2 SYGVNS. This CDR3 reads CASSVVRDEKLFF. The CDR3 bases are TGTGCCAGCAGTGTCGTAAGAGATGAAAAACTGTTTTTT.

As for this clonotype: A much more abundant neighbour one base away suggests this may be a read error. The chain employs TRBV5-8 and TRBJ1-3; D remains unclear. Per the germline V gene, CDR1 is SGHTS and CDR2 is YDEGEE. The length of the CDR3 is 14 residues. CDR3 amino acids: CTSSLPFSGNTIYF. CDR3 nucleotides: TGTACCAGCAGCTTGCCCTTCTCTGGAAACACCATATATTTT.

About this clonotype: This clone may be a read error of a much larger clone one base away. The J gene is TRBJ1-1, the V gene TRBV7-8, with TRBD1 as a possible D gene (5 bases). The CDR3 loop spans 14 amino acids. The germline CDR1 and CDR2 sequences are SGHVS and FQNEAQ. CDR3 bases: TGTGTCAGCACCGCCTCGGGGACGAACACTGAAGCTTTCTTT. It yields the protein CVSTASGTNTEAFF.

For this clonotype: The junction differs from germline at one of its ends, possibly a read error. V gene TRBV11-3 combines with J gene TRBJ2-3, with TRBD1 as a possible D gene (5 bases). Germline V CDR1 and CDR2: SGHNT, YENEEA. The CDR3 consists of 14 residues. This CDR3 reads CVSSSRASTDTQYF. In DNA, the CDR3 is TGTGTCAGCAGCTCCAGGGCGTCCACAGATACGCAGTATTTT.

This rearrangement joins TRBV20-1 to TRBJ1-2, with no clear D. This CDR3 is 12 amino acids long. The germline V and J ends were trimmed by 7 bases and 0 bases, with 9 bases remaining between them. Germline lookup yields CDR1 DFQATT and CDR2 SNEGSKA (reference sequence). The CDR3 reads CSVLTPNYGYTF. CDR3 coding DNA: TGCAGTGTGTTGACCCCTAACTATGGCTACACCTTC.

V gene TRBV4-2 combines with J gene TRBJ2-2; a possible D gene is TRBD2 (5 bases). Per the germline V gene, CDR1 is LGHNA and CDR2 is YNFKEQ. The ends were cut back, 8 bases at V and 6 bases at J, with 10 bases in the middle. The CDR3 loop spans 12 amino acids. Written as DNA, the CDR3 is TGTGCCAGCGACCCCGGGGCCGGGGAGCTGTTTTTT. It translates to CASDPGAGELFF.